This TCR beta chain came from a study of blood T cell repertoires in COVID-19. On the study more broadly: Samples representing acute and convalescent COVID-19 were sourced from the United States, Italy and Spain. Sources were T cells, B-cell-depleted T cells, or PBMCs; the material itself was cDNA or gDNA.

In the original workflow: Amplification of reference gene primers provided the estimated nucleated cell counts. Assay used: immunoSEQ multiplex PCR; TCRdb lists only in-frame clones, some missing. The DNA gave D and trimming, while V, J and clone size come from that table. The sample holds about 380,000 clones, 85% seen once. The germline V gene encodes CDR1 MGHRA and CDR2 YSYEKL. CDR3 length: 13 residues. The V gene end was trimmed by 7 bases and the J gene end by 6 bases; junction bases not matched to a gene: 5. The sequence was obtained from a woman aged 18-35 years with acute or convalescent COVID-19. The specimen sequenced was peripheral blood. J is TRBJ1-4 and V is TRBV4-1; TRBD1 matches at 7 bases. CDR3 region: CASKDRMDEKLFF. In DNA, the CDR3 is TGCGCCAGCAAGGACAGGATGGATGAAAAACTGTTTTTT.